A single sample is the source of the 28 T cell receptor beta chains below, sequenced in a study of blood T cell repertoires in COVID-19. Using immunoSEQ multiplex PCR, the repertoire was profiled, and TCRdb retains in-frame clones only, with some absent. The profile shows around 200,000 clones, about 87% of them singletons. The sequenced material came from PBMCs or T cells enriched from blood (not recorded which). The source is a man aged 25-45 years who had recovered from COVID-19.

V usage is TRBV5-1 and J usage is TRBJ1-2, with 7 nucleotides matching TRBD1. CDR1 and CDR2 from the germline V gene are SGHRS and YFSETQ. This CDR3 comprises 12 residues. Trimming took 3 bases from V and 7 from J; bases not matched to a gene: 3. The CDR3 DNA follows: TGCGCCAGCAGCTACGGGGACAGTGGCTACACCTTC. Amino acid sequence: CASSYGDSGYTF. Looking up the rest from reference TRBV5-1 and TRBJ1-2 gives the full variable domain: KAGVTQTPRYLIKTRGQQVTLSCSPISGHRSVSWYQQTPGQGLQFLFEYFSETQRNKGNFPGRFSGRQFSNSRSEMNVSTLELGDSALYLCASSYGDSGYTFGSGTRLTVV.

As DNA, the CDR3 is TGTGCCAGCAGCCCACCGGGGGGTAACACTGAAGCTTTCTTT. Protein product: CASSPPGGNTEAFF. This sequence joins TRBV9 and TRBJ1-1; maybe TRBD1 (5 bases). Germline V gene sequence: CDR1 SGDLS, CDR2 YYNGEE. Trimming cost V 4 bases and J 2 bases, with 12 bases left between them. The CDR3 sequence is 14 residues long.

The rearrangement links TRBV12-3 or TRBV12-4 to TRBJ1-4; D gene unclear. V dropped 5 bases and J dropped 5 bases, with 6 bases sitting between them. This CDR3 spans 12 amino acids. The CDR3 sequence: CASSPTNEKLFF. The CDR3 DNA reads as TGTGCCAGCAGTCCCACAAATGAAAAACTGTTTTTT.

V is TRBV4-3 and J is TRBJ1-5, with TRBD1 matching 10 bases. CDR1 is LGHNA and CDR2 is YSLEER in the germline V gene. Unmatched junction bases numbered 7, after V lost 1 base and J lost 4 bases. This CDR3 comprises 17 residues. Here the CDR3 reads CASSQVMGQGINQPQHF. The CDR3 bases are TGCGCCAGCAGCCAAGTAATGGGACAGGGGATAAATCAGCCCCAGCATTTT.

The rearrangement links TRBV5-1 to TRBJ2-1; 9 bases fit TRBD2. The CDR3 contains 21 residues. Germline trimming cut 4 bases from V and 0 bases from J; bases unmatched to any gene: 20. Germline assignment: CDR1 SGHRS and CDR2 YFSETQ. In nucleotides, the CDR3 is TGCGCCAGCAGCACCCTGCGGTTGGGCCTAGCGGGATGGAGCTCCTACAATGAGCAGTTCTTC. Its translation: CASSTLRLGLAGWSSYNEQFF.

The rearrangement joins TRBV14 to TRBJ2-3; D remains unclear. CDR3 size: 17 residues. The V end was cut by 0 bases, the J end by 2 bases, with 15 bases between. In germline, CDR1 is SGHDN, CDR2 FVKESK. The CDR3 loop reads CASSQDLQALITDTQYF. The CDR3 DNA reads as TGTGCCAGCAGCCAAGATCTGCAGGCCTTGATCACAGATACGCAGTATTTT.

CDR3 residues: CAWSDGTGYGYTF. CDR3 nucleotides: TGTGCCTGGAGTGACGGGACTGGCTATGGCTACACCTTC. The chain uses TRBV30 and TRBJ1-2, with D maybe TRBD1 (5 bases). This CDR3 is built from 13 residues. The V and J ends lost 1 base and 4 bases respectively, with 10 bases between them. CDR1 GTSNPN and CDR2 SVGIG come from the germline V gene (reference sequence).

J is TRBJ2-1 and V is TRBV27; the D is unclear. The CDR3 loop spans 11 amino acids. With 3 bases removed from V and 5 bases from J, the gap between germline ends came to 2 bases. Germline-derived CDR1 and CDR2 are MNHEY and SMNVEV (reference sequence). The CDR3 region has the DNA TGTGCCAGCAGTTTTAACAATGAGCAGTTCTTC. Its protein product is CASSFNNEQFF.

The chain employs TRBV27 and TRBJ2-3; 10 bases are shared with TRBD2. The CDR3 has 16 amino acids. Germline CDR1 is MNHEY and CDR2 is SMNVEV (reference sequence). The junction had 10 bases not matched to a gene; V was cut back by 9 bases and J by 1 base. In nucleotides, the CDR3 is TGTGCCAGAAACGATCTAGCGGGAGCTTGCACAGATACGCAGTATTTT. Encoded protein: CARNDLAGACTDTQYF.

In DNA form, the CDR3 reads TGTGCCAGCAGTTACTCGAACGGCTACAATGAGCAGTTCTTC. Amino acids: CASSYSNGYNEQFF. The chain employs TRBV6-5 and TRBJ2-1; D is unresolved. Between the trimmed V and J ends, which lost 0 bases and 3 bases, there was a span of 6 bases. The length of the CDR3 is 14 residues. Germline CDR1 is MNHEY and CDR2 is SVGAGI.

The V and J genes are TRBV7-8 and TRBJ2-7; the match to TRBD1 covers 8 bases. CDR1 is SGHVS, CDR2 FQNEAQ, per germline. V shed 4 bases, J shed 3 bases, and the junction held 8 bases outside the gene matches. The CDR3 consists of 15 residues. This CDR3 reads CASSYPRGLGYEQYF. The CDR3 coding sequence is TGTGCCAGCAGCTATCCCAGGGGGCTGGGCTACGAGCAGTACTTC.

V usage is TRBV7-2 and J usage is TRBJ1-5; 7 bases match TRBD1. The CDR3 length is 14 residues. J lost 6 bases, V lost 6 bases, and 8 bases had no gene match. Germline V gene data show CDR1 as SGHTA and CDR2 as FQGNSA. CDR3 in DNA: TGTGCCAGCAGAAGGGACAGTCTTTTTCAGCCCCAGCATTTT. Translating it yields CASRRDSLFQPQHF.

The chain links TRBV4-1 to TRBJ1-5; a weak D match, TRBD1 (5 bases). The V and J ends lost 4 bases and 8 bases respectively, with 15 bases between them. The CDR3 totals 14 residues. Germline assignment: CDR1 MGHRA and CDR2 YSYEKL. CDR3 residues: CASSRLGLTEPQHF. As DNA, the CDR3 is TGCGCCAGCAGCCGATTGGGACTCACAGAGCCCCAGCATTTT.

V is TRBV5-1 and J is TRBJ2-2; TRBD1 might be the D (6 bases). The length of the CDR3 is 13 residues. V was cut by 1 base and J by 10 bases, with 11 bases left in between. Germline values: CDR1 SGHRS, CDR2 YFSETQ. The CDR3 DNA reads TGCGCCAGCAGCTTGACAGGGCCGGTGGAGCTGTTTTTT. The encoded protein is CASSLTGPVELFF.

The chain couples TRBV14 to TRBJ2-7; TRBD1 might be the D (6 bases). Per the germline V gene, CDR1 is SGHDN and CDR2 is FVKESK. V lost 2 bases and J lost 3, with 14 bases in between. The CDR3 has 15 residues. CDR3 loop: CASSQTGQTLYEQYF. CDR3 DNA sequence: TGTGCCAGCAGCCAAACCGGACAGACCCTCTACGAGCAGTACTTC.

The chain has TRBV6-6 and TRBJ2-1; 9 bases map to TRBD2. V lost 6 bases to trimming and J lost 6 bases; unmatched junction nucleotides: 9. CDR3 length: 15 residues. Germline assignment: CDR1 MNHNY and CDR2 SVGAGI (reference sequence). The CDR3 nucleotides read TGTGCCAGCAGCACCGGGACTAGCCCATCCAATGAGCAGTTCTTC. Translated, it gives CASSTGTSPSNEQFF.

V usage is TRBV19 and J usage is TRBJ1-5; 10 bases fit TRBD1. Germline CDR1 and CDR2: LNHDA and SQIVND (reference sequence). The CDR3 loop spans 15 amino acids. The junction had 6 bases not matched to a gene; V was cut back by 7 bases and J by 3 bases. CDR3 nucleotide sequence: TGTGCCAGTACTCCGGGACAGGGGAACAATCAGCCCCAGCATTTT. It translates to CASTPGQGNNQPQHF.

The chain carries TRBV19 and TRBJ2-2; 14 bases map to TRBD2. CDR3 length equals 16 residues. With V trimmed by 5 bases and J by 6 bases, 5 bases remained unmatched. Germline loops: CDR1 LNHDA, CDR2 SQIVND (reference sequence). The CDR3 DNA follows: TGTGCCAGTAGTGGCGGACTAGCGGGAGGCGCCGGGGAGCTGTTTTTT. Translating it yields CASSGGLAGGAGELFF.

V usage is TRBV19 and J usage is TRBJ1-2; 7 positions match TRBD1. CDR1 is LNHDA and CDR2 is SQIVND in the germline V gene (reference sequence). The junction had 10 bases not matched to a gene; V was cut back by 11 bases and J by 7 bases. The CDR3 is 12 residues long. This CDR3 is CACQGQGVGYTF. CDR3 DNA: TGTGCCTGCCAGGGCCAGGGGGTTGGCTACACCTTC.

The V gene is TRBV6-5, the J gene TRBJ2-2; tentative D call: TRBD2 (6 bases). The CDR3 consists of 15 residues. V gave up 6 bases and J gave up 1 base, with 12 bases separating them. Germline CDR1 reads MNHEY; CDR2 reads SVGAGI. The CDR3 sequence is CASRGGVMNTGELFF. Written as DNA, the CDR3 is TGTGCCAGCAGAGGCGGGGTTATGAACACCGGGGAGCTGTTTTTT.

This clone has just one count. The chain links TRBV28 to TRBJ2-3; 11 bases align to TRBD2. Germline loops: CDR1 MDHEN, CDR2 SYDVKM. This CDR3 has 23 residues. V shed 3 bases and J 0 bases; nucleotides not matched to a gene: 23. CDR3 coding DNA: TGTGCCAGCAGTTTCGGGTTGGAGCCGCCCTCTAGCGGGGGGCGAACTAGCACAGATACGCAGTATTTT. It codes for CASSFGLEPPSSGGRTSTDTQYF.

The CDR3 is CASSYFLGGNQETQYF. CDR3 bases: TGTGCCAGCAGCTACTTTTTGGGAGGGAACCAAGAGACCCAGTACTTC. This chain joins TRBV7-8 and TRBJ2-5; TRBD2 matches at 7 bases. V gave up 4 bases and J gave up 0 bases; unmatched junction bases: 8. This CDR3 has 16 residues. Per germline, CDR1 SGHVS and CDR2 FQNEAQ.

In its sample, this clone was seen a few times. This chain uses TRBV9 with TRBJ1-3; D gene uncertain. The germline V and J ends were trimmed by 6 bases and 2 bases, with 6 bases remaining between them. Germline CDR1 SGDLS, CDR2 YYNGEE. The CDR3 is 12 residues long. In nucleotides, the CDR3 is TGTGCCAGCAACTTTCCTGGAAACACCATATATTTT. As protein: CASNFPGNTIYF.

The chain is built from TRBV18 and TRBJ1-3; D might be TRBD1 (5 bases). V lost 0 bases to trimming and J lost 5 bases, with 11 bases between them. Germline-derived CDR1 and CDR2 are KGHSH and LQKENI. The CDR3 consists of 15 residues. CDR3 in amino acids: CASSPPGGGRNTIYF. The DNA of the CDR3 is TGTGCCAGCTCACCACCGGGGGGTGGTAGAAACACCATATATTTT.

The chain couples TRBV3-1 (or the pseudogene TRBV3-2) to TRBJ1-5, with 10 nucleotides matching TRBD1. Germline V gene lookup returns CDR1 LGHDT and CDR2 YNNKEL (reference sequence). This CDR3 region has 16 residues. Unmatched junction bases numbered 9, after V lost 3 bases and J lost 7 bases. CDR3 protein: CASSQNGTGDDQPQHF. The CDR3, as DNA: TGTGCCAGCAGCCAGAACGGGACAGGGGACGACCAGCCCCAGCATTTT.

The chain joins TRBV5-8 to TRBJ2-1, with 7 bases lining up with TRBD1. This CDR3 comprises 15 residues. The V gene end was trimmed by 3 bases and the J gene end by 6 bases; junction bases not matched to a gene: 9. The germline V gene encodes CDR1 SGHTS and CDR2 YDEGEE. CDR3: CASSWGKGASNEQFF. In DNA, the CDR3 is TGTGCCAGCAGCTGGGGAAAGGGGGCAAGCAATGAGCAGTTCTTC.

This clone was observed a few times. The chain employs TRBV19 and TRBJ1-5, with 8 positions matching TRBD1. This CDR3 region has 15 residues. The ends lost 9 bases at V and 1 base at J; junction bases unmatched: 8. Germline V gene data show CDR1 as LNHDA and CDR2 as SQIVND (reference sequence). The CDR3 DNA reads TGTGCCAGCTCCCCCGGACAGGGCAGCAATCAGCCCCAGCATTTT. Translating gives CASSPGQGSNQPQHF.

For this clone: Other nucleotide sequences in the sample specify the same CDR3. V usage is TRBV30 and J usage is TRBJ1-5; the match to TRBD1 covers 9 bases. Per germline, CDR1 GTSNPN and CDR2 SVGIG (reference sequence). This CDR3 comprises 13 residues. The V segment lost 3 bases and the J segment 4 bases; nucleotides outside the gene matches: 1. The CDR3 loop is CAWSGTGNQPQHF. CDR3 nucleotides: TGTGCCTGGAGCGGGACAGGGAATCAGCCCCAGCATTTT.